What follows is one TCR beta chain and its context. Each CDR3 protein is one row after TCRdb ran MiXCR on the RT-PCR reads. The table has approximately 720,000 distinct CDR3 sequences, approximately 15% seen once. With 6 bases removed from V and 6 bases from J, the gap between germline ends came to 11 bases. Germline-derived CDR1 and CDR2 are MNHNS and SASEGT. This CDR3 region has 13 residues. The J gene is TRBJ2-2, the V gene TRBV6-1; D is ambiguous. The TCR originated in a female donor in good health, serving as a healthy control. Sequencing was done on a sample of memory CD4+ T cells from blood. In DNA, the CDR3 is TGTGCCAGCAGCGACCCGGGTGCCGGGGAGCTGTTTTTT. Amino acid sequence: CASSDPGAGELFF.